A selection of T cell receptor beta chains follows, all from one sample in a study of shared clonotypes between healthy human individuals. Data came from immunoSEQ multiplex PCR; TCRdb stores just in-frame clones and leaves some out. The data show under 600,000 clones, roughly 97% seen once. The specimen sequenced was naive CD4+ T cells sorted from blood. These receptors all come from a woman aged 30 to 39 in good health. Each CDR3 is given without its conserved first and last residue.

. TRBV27 ASSYNHEQY
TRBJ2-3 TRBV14 ASSQSLAFGDTQY
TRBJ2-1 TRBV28 ASSFRTSGRAEGSYNEQF
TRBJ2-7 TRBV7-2 ASSSDRTYEQY
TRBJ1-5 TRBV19 ASSLPTRQGSKPQH
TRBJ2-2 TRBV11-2 ASSLDPAGTGELF
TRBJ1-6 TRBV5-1 ASSLWELNSPLH
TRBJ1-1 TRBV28 ASTVQQGETEAF
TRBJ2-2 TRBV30 AWSLHLGGTGELF
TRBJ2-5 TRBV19 ASSFLGGETQY
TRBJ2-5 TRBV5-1 ASSPGTSGRFRQETQY
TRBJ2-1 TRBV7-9 AFSGRAGNEQF
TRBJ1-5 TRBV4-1 ASSHPPGQGGTYSNQPQH
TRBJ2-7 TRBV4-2 ASSQGVGGEAYEQY
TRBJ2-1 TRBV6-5 ASSYSHGPGDEQF
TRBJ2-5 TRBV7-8 ASSLMAGGPQETQY
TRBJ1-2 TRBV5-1 ASTTGLGDYGYT
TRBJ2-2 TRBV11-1 ASSLRRANTGELF
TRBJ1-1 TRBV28 ASSLEPLNTEAF
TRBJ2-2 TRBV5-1 ASSFNVGNTGELF
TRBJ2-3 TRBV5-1 ASSLGWLAGGTDTQY
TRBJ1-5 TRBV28 ASSLTGDVQPQH
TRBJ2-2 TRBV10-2 ATRGGSPEAGELF
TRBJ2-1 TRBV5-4 ASRVAGGSYNEQF
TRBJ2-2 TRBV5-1 ASSLVLAGGANGELF
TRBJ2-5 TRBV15 ATSRDRGAAETQY
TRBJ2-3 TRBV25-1 ASSEPSQSGRRDTQY
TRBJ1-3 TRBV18 ASSPGPLGNTIY
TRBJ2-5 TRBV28 ASRETGEEETQY
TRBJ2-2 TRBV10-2 ASSETSRSLLSGELF
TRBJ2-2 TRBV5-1 ASSLVQGGELF
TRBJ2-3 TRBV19 ASSLQGGTDTQY
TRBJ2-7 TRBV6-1 ASSVATSSYEQY
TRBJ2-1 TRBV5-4 ASSPSGLAGNNEQF
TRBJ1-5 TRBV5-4 ASSLDRGNQPQH
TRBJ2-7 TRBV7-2 ASSLAGVTRGQY
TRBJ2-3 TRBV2 ASSEQGGANTDTQY
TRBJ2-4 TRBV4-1 ASSQFGSYYGAKNIQY
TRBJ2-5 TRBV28 ASSKGRLAGVGETQY
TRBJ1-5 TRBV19 ASSPWRGVDQPQH
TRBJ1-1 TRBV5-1 ASSLGWQGGTEAF
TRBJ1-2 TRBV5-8 ASSLGTGQGYGYT
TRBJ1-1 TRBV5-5 ASSLNTEAF
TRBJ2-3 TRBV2 ASSGRLTDTQY
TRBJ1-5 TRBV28 ASLAGQFNQPQH
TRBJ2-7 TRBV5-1 ASSLGDPRDEQY